This T cell receptor beta chain was observed in a study of vaccination and CD4 T cells after COVID-19. Comments on this clonotype: Its antigen remains unidentified.

Regarding treatment: roughly ten-day PBMC culture with coronavirus spike peptide pools or control peptides (ViraFEST assay). Half the growth medium was swapped for new IL-2 medium on days 3 and 7. Having spent roughly 11 days in culture, CD4+ T cells were then isolated by negative selection. The Oncomine TCR Beta short-read assay was applied to DNA of cultured CD4+ T cells. Genomic DNA was extracted from cultured CD4+ T cells. TCRdb itself ran the PCR reads through MiXCR, one entry per CDR3 protein. The sample consists of roughly 7,400 distinct CDR3 sequences, roughly half of them appearing once. V lost 0 bases, J lost 6 bases, and 8 bases lay in between. The CDR3 is 13 amino acids. Germline V lookup: CDR1 LGHNA, CDR2 YNFKEQ.

The sequenced sample consisted of CD4+ T cells from blood, cultured in vitro. This sequence was found in a human donor who had recovered from COVID-19. V gene TRBV4-2 combines with J gene TRBJ1-2; D gene ambiguous. CDR3 amino acids: CASSQEGGNGYTF. The CDR3 DNA reads TGTGCCAGCAGCCAAGAAGGAGGGAATGGCTACACCTTC.